These 11 T cell receptor beta chains were all obtained from the same sample, sequenced in a study of CD8+ T cells in alopecia areata. The authors extracted RNA and reverse transcribed it into cDNA as the sequencing template. Assay: immunoSEQ multiplex PCR; the TCRdb copy retains only in-frame clones and omits some. The repertoire shows approximately 280,000 clones, none seen only once; the top ten take 1.2%. Pooled cells of cutaneous lymph node origin were sorted on CD4, CD8alpha, NKG2D, NKG2ACE and other markers. Sequences were obtained from CD4+ T cells sorted from a lymph node. Every receptor here comes from a C3H/HeJ mouse with alopecia areata. This line is of MHC haplotype H2-k.

This clone was picked up a small number of times. These gene names are mouse names. Sequencing ends 4 residues short of the CDR3 end; the germline J gene provides the rest. The genes are TRBV13-2 and TRBJ2-2, with D perhaps given as TRBD1 or TRBD2 (5 bases each). The CDR3 is 15 amino acids. Germline-derived CDR1 and CDR2 are NNHNN and SYGAGS (reference sequence). Trimming cost V 2 bases and J 3 bases, with 11 bases left between them. The sequenced CDR3 bases are TGTGCCAGCGGTGACAGGGACGAGGACACCGGG. It translates to CASGDRDEDTG. The whole CDR3 protein reads CASGDRDEDTGQLYF.

Turning to this clone: Germline and genes: mouse. The read finishes 4 residues shy of the CDR3 end, and the germline J gene is used to complete it. The rearrangement joins TRBV1 to TRBJ2-4; 7 bases line up with TRBD2. This CDR3 comprises 15 residues. V was pared by 4 bases and J by 0 bases, with 4 bases of the junction left unmatched. Germline assignment: CDR1 NSQYPW and CDR2 LRSPGD (reference sequence). The CDR3 sequence: CTCSDDWVSQNTLYF. CDR3 DNA, as far as it was read: TGCACCTGCAGTGACGACTGGGTTAGTCAAAAC. Combining the CDR3 with reference TRBV1 and TRBJ2-4 gives the whole variable domain VTLLEQNPRWRLVPRGQAVNLRCILKNSQYPWMSWYQQDLQKQLQWLFTLRSPGDKEVKSLPGADYLATRVTDTELRLQVANMSQGRTLYCTCSDDWVSQNTLYFGAGTRLSVL.

This clone was seen only a few times. One base away lies a much larger clone, so this may be a sequencing read error. Gene names and germline refer to mouse. The read halts 4 residues ahead of the CDR3 end, with the missing end drawn from the germline J gene. The chain links TRBV13-1 to TRBJ1-2; 10 bases align to TRBD1. This CDR3 has 13 residues. From germline, CDR1 is NSHNY and CDR2 SYGAGN. Germline trimming cut 3 bases from V and 4 bases from J; bases unmatched to any gene: 0. The CDR3 protein is CASSGDRGSDYTF. Partial CDR3 DNA: TGTGCCAGCAGTGGGGACAGGGGCTCC.

Remarks on this clone: The germline and genes are mouse ones. From the germline J gene comes the end of the CDR3, since the read stops 4 residues before it. V is TRBV13-3 and J is TRBJ1-2, with D possibly TRBD1 on 5 matching bases. The CDR3 extends over 14 amino acids. Germline-derived CDR1 and CDR2 are NNHDY and SYVADS. V lost 4 bases and J 4 bases, leaving 14 bases between the germline ends. The sequenced CDR3 bases are TGTGCCAGCAGTCGGAACGGGCAGGGCTCC. Translating gives CASSRNGQGS. The whole CDR3 sequence reads CASSRNGQGSDYTF.

In its sample, this clone was seen a few times. Mouse gene names and germline throughout. The CDR3 end lies 4 residues beyond the end of the read and is filled in from the germline J gene. V is TRBV13-3 and J is TRBJ2-7; TRBD2 matches 8 bases. V was clipped by 0 bases and J by 0 bases; unmatched bases: 5. The germline V gene has CDR1 NNHDY and CDR2 SYVADS. The CDR3 is 16 amino acids. The CDR3 sequence: CASSDGWGARSYEQYF. The CDR3 bases that were read are TGTGCCAGCAGTGATGGCTGGGGGGCCCGCTCCTAT.

This clone occurred a few times. The germline and genes are mouse ones. The read ends 3 residues before the CDR3 terminus; that terminus is restored from the germline J gene. The genes are TRBV5 and TRBJ1-6; possible D gene TRBD1, 6 bases. TRBJ1-6 counts as an open reading frame of uncertain function. V was cut by 3 bases and J by 2 bases, with 8 bases left in between. The CDR3 runs to 15 residues. Germline CDR1 LGHNA, CDR2 YNLKQL (reference sequence). The chain's CDR3 is CASSQGTTYNSPLYF. CDR3 DNA, as far as it was read: TGTGCCAGCAGCCAGGGGACAACCTATAATTCGCCC.

On this clone: The listed genes are named as in mouse. CDR3 in amino acids: CASSIQASAETLYF. Partial CDR3 DNA: TGTGCCAGCAGTATCCAGGCTAGTGCAGAA. The chain carries TRBV19 and TRBJ2-3; D unclear. The read comes to an end 4 residues before the CDR3 does, leaving the germline J gene to fill in the end. The CDR3 totals 14 residues. Deletions cut 2 bases from V and 0 bases from J, with 7 bases between. Germline V gives CDR1 FNHDT, CDR2 SITEND (reference sequence). Drawing the rest from reference TRBV19 and TRBJ2-3, the complete variable domain is GGIITQTPKFLIGQEGQKLTLKCQQNFNHDTMYWYRQDSGKGLRLIYYSITENDLQKGDLSEGYDASREKKSSFSLTVTSAQKNEMAVFLCASSIQASAETLYFGSGTRLTVL.

This clone was seen only a few times. The genes are named according to mouse. The read terminates 4 residues before the CDR3 end, so the remaining end is supplied by the germline J gene. The identical CDR3 is also encoded by other nucleotide sequences in the sample. This chain uses TRBV19 with TRBJ2-3; D may be TRBD1 (5 bases). From germline, CDR1 is FNHDT and CDR2 SITEND (reference sequence). This CDR3 contains 14 residues. Trimming cost V 2 bases and J 2 bases, with 9 bases left between them. This CDR3 reads CASSMGGVAETLYF. The part of the CDR3 DNA that was read is TGTGCCAGCAGTATGGGAGGGGTTGCAGAA.

A few counts support this clone. The gene symbols are mouse symbols. The read is 4 residues too short to cover the CDR3 end, so that end is filled in from the germline J gene. This chain uses TRBV17 with TRBJ1-1; D perhaps matches TRBD1 (6 bases). The germline gives CDR1 MNHDT, CDR2 YYDKIL. Trimming cost V 4 bases and J 3 bases, with 12 bases left between them. This CDR3 spans 14 amino acids. The DNA read from the CDR3 is TGTGCTAGCAGTATGGGGGGGGCGGACACA. This sequence encodes CASSMGGADT. The CDR3 reads in full as CASSMGGADTEVFF.

This clone showed up just a few times. Germline and genes here are mouse. The read ends 4 residues shy of where the CDR3 ends; the end is completed using the germline J gene. The chain has TRBV19 and TRBJ2-3; the D gene is possibly TRBD1 (5 bases). The germline CDR1 and CDR2 sequences are FNHDT and SITEND (reference sequence). The CDR3 is 15 residues long. Trimming pared 7 bases from V and 0 bases from J, leaving 15 bases between. The DNA read from the CDR3 is TGTGCCAGCTCTCTCAGCCAGGGAAGTGCAGAA. The encoded protein is CASSLSQGSAE. The whole CDR3 sequence is CASSLSQGSAETLYF.

This clone was seen a handful of times. Mouse gene names apply. The read ends 4 residues before the CDR3 terminus; that terminus is restored from the germline J gene. This rearrangement joins TRBV17 to TRBJ2-5; the D gene is possibly TRBD2 (5 bases). This CDR3 comprises 14 residues. Germline V gene sequence: CDR1 MNHDT, CDR2 YYDKIL. The CDR3 bases that were read are TGTGCTAGCAGTACTGGGAAGGAGAGAGAC. Translating it yields CASSTGKERD. The entire CDR3 reads CASSTGKERDTQYF.